Described below is a single T cell receptor (beta chain) sequence and its context. Its antigen is still unknown. TCRdb analysed the 5' RACE reads with MiXCR anew, one entry per CDR3 protein. The sample has around 480,000 distinct CDR3 sequences, 12% to 15% seen once. Germline CDR1 reads LGHNA; CDR2 reads YNFKEQ. This CDR3 has 16 residues. With V trimmed by 0 bases and J by 7 bases, 7 bases remained unmatched. The data are from a study of identical twins. Study findings and constraints: In drawing conclusions, the study used cross-sectional statistical analysis and did not follow the same donors. Abundant cord blood beta clonotypes carried fewer insertions; memory repertoires showed none. Compared with models, monozygotic twins showed more out-of-frame TCR alpha sharing.

These data are also associated with another study on yellow fever vaccine responses in identical twins. From that study: Reportedly, twins showed a vaccine T cell response that looked partly convergent and partly personalized.

The clonotype comes from a woman aged 18-29 years in good health. This chain connects TRBV4-2 to TRBJ2-2, with 8 bases lining up with TRBD2. The sequenced sample consisted of CD4+ T cells sorted from blood. The CDR3 protein is CASSQDRAGAGGELFF. The CDR3 region has the DNA TGTGCCAGCAGCCAAGATCGAGCGGGAGCGGGCGGGGAGCTGTTTTTT.